The source of this T cell receptor beta chain is a study of T cell responses to AZD1222 COVID-19 vaccine. Notes on the study in general: Spike-specific TCR repertoires showed rising breadth and depth after two AZD1222 doses. Seropositive AZD1222 recipients at baseline numbered only 6 or 7. Targeting of unmutated variant regions was reportedly seen in nearly half of spike-specific TCRs. Donors were mostly white British, more females; clonal diversity possibly underestimated.

Remarks on this clone: What it binds is not known.

This CDR3 contains 12 residues. Trimming stripped 9 bases from V and 4 bases from J, with 11 bases between. Germline CDR1 is KGHDR and CDR2 is SFDVKD. Method: immunoSEQ multiplex PCR; TCRdb's copy keeps in-frame clones and lacks some. The repertoire includes approximately 130,000 clones, roughly 90% of them detected once, and roughly 1.1% sits in the top ten. This chain links TRBV24-1 with TRBJ2-5; D gene unclear. Sequenced here: peripheral blood, sampled 28 days after the second AZD1222 dose. This sequence originates from an adult who received the AZD1222 COVID-19 vaccine. CDR3 loop: CATSRLGETQYF. CDR3 in DNA: TGTGCCACCTCGAGGTTAGGAGAGACCCAGTACTTC.